The 17 T cell receptor beta chains listed next were all sequenced from one sample in a study of T cell changes during pregnancy in multiple sclerosis. Assay: immunoSEQ multiplex PCR; the TCRdb copy retains only in-frame clones and omits some. Of about 59,000 clones listed, 90% are singletons. Sequencing used peripheral blood, obtained in the third trimester of pregnancy. Receptors were obtained from a female donor in good health, enrolled as a control in a pregnancy study.

This clone was found a few times. This rearrangement joins TRBV11-2 to TRBJ1-2, with TRBD1 matching 10 bases. V was pared by 3 bases and J by 7 bases, with 8 bases of the junction left unmatched. The CDR3 extends over 15 amino acids. Germline V lookup: CDR1 SGHAT, CDR2 FQNNGV. CDR3 residues: CASSFTDRGRFGYTF. As DNA, the CDR3 is TGTGCCAGCAGCTTCACGGACAGGGGGAGATTTGGCTACACCTTC.

The chain recombines TRBV10-3 with TRBJ2-3; TRBD2 agrees at 9 bases. The CDR3 extends over 13 amino acids. Germline trimming cut 8 bases from V and 6 bases from J; bases unmatched to any gene: 6. CDR1 is ENHRY and CDR2 is SYGVKD in the germline V gene. The DNA for the CDR3 is TGTGCCATCGGAAGCGGGGGGTTCGATACGCAGTATTTT. It yields the protein CAIGSGGFDTQYF.

V usage is TRBV6-4 and J usage is TRBJ1-2; maybe TRBD1 (6 bases). The CDR3 sequence is 15 residues long. Per germline, CDR1 MRHNA and CDR2 SNTAGT. V was shortened by 6 bases and J by 0 bases, with 14 bases between the two germline ends. The CDR3 protein is CASRVQGKANYGYTF. CDR3 sequence (DNA): TGTGCCAGCAGGGTACAGGGTAAAGCTAACTATGGCTACACCTTC.

The V call is TRBV5-6, the J call TRBJ2-7; D is possibly TRBD2 (6 bases). CDR3 length equals 13 residues. Germline V gene lookup returns CDR1 SGHDT and CDR2 YYEEEE. V gave up 2 bases and J gave up 2 bases, with 8 bases separating them. The DNA for the CDR3 is TGTGCCAGCAGCTTCACGGGAGCCTACGAGCAGTACTTC. Protein: CASSFTGAYEQYF.

The gene calls are TRBV27 and TRBJ2-5; tentative D call: TRBD1 (6 bases). In germline, CDR1 is MNHEY, CDR2 SMNVEV (reference sequence). The germline V and J ends were trimmed by 5 bases and 5 bases, with 15 bases remaining between them. The length of the CDR3 is 14 residues. The CDR3 protein is CASSGGQTEETQYF. The CDR3 DNA sequence: TGTGCCAGCAGTGGTGGACAGACGGAGGAGACCCAGTACTTC.

The chain has TRBV6-5 and TRBJ1-1; D not certain. Germline CDR1 MNHEY, CDR2 SVGAGI. This CDR3 comprises 15 residues. The V end was cut by 2 bases, the J end by 0 bases, with 10 bases between. Here the CDR3 reads CASSYNPTMNTEAFF. The CDR3 DNA is TGTGCCAGCAGTTACAATCCCACTATGAACACTGAAGCTTTCTTT.

This chain links TRBV9 with TRBJ2-2; tentatively, D is TRBD2 (5 bases). The V end was cut by 0 bases, the J end by 5 bases, with 17 bases between. This CDR3 contains 17 residues. Germline V gene lookup returns CDR1 SGDLS and CDR2 YYNGEE. The DNA of the CDR3 is TGTGCCAGCAGCGTAGGGTCAGATCCCCGGGGTACCGGGGAGCTGTTTTTT. Protein sequence: CASSVGSDPRGTGELFF.

The CDR3 nucleotides are TGTGCCAGCAGCTTCGACAGGGGGGATGAAAAACTGTTTTTT. It yields the protein CASSFDRGDEKLFF. This sequence joins TRBV7-2 and TRBJ1-4; 9 bases are shared with TRBD1. CDR3 length: 14 amino acids. Per the germline V gene, CDR1 is SGHTA and CDR2 is FQGNSA. Unmatched junction bases numbered 2, after V lost 3 bases and J lost 6 bases. Together with reference TRBV7-2 and TRBJ1-4, the CDR3 gives the full variable domain: GAGVSQSPSNKVTEKGKDVELRCDPISGHTALYWYRQSLGQGLEFLIYFQGNSAPDKSGLPSDRFSAERTGGSVSTLTIQRTQQEDSAVYLCASSFDRGDEKLFFGSGTQLSVL.

The chain uses TRBV6-5 and TRBJ2-4, with D perhaps matching TRBD2 (5 bases). Looked up from germline, CDR1 is MNHEY and CDR2 is SVGAGI. The CDR3 is 14 amino acids. V was shortened by 5 bases and J by 1 base, with 9 bases between the two germline ends. The CDR3 here is CASSAGRAKNIQYF. The CDR3 bases are TGTGCCAGCAGTGCGGGCCGCGCCAAAAACATTCAGTACTTC.

The chain employs TRBV7-9 and TRBJ1-4; no clear D gene. V was shortened by 3 bases and J by 4 bases, with 9 bases between the two germline ends. The CDR3 runs 14 residues. Germline CDR1 reads SEHNR; CDR2 reads FQNEAQ (reference sequence). DNA for the CDR3: TGTGCCAGCAGCTTGCCTGAGCTTAATGAAAAACTGTTTTTT. Its protein product is CASSLPELNEKLFF.

The chain links TRBV7-2 to TRBJ2-1; D possibly corresponds to TRBD2 (6 bases). CDR1 is SGHTA and CDR2 is FQGNSA in the germline V gene. V was trimmed by 2 bases and J by 8 bases, leaving 10 bases between them. This CDR3 comprises 13 residues. The CDR3: CASSLRGGYEQFF. The CDR3 coding sequence is TGTGCCAGCAGCTTACGGGGAGGATATGAGCAGTTCTTC.

V gene TRBV4-1 combines with J gene TRBJ1-5; D is undetermined. Germline CDR1 reads MGHRA; CDR2 reads YSYEKL. V was clipped by 4 bases and J by 2 bases, with 12 bases between them. The CDR3 is 15 residues long. The CDR3 bases are TGCGCCAGCAGCCGGGGAGTCGGAGGCAATCAGCCCCAGCATTTT. This sequence encodes CASSRGVGGNQPQHF.

V gene TRBV5-1 combines with J gene TRBJ2-7, with a weak D call TRBD1 (6 bases). The CDR3 sequence is 15 residues long. Germline-derived CDR1 and CDR2 are SGHRS and YFSETQ. Trimming took off 1 base at V and 2 bases at J, with 13 bases between the two ends. CDR3 nucleotide sequence: TGCGCCAGCAGCTTGTCGGGACATTGGGCCTACGAGCAGTACTTC. Translating gives CASSLSGHWAYEQYF.

The gene calls are TRBV18 and TRBJ1-5; 8 bases are a match to TRBD1. Germline V CDR1 and CDR2: KGHSH, LQKENI. This CDR3 spans 15 amino acids. The trim removed 4 bases at V and 6 bases at J, leaving 8 bases unmatched. The CDR3 spells CASSRAQGVSQPQHF. DNA for the CDR3: TGTGCCAGCTCACGGGCACAGGGGGTCAGTCAGCCCCAGCATTTT.

The chain carries TRBV6-5 and TRBJ1-1; D is possibly TRBD1 (5 bases). Germline loops: CDR1 MNHEY, CDR2 SVGAGI. V was pared by 9 bases and J by 2 bases, with 13 bases between. CDR3 size: 13 residues. The CDR3 reads CASRRGPNTEAFF. In nucleotides, the CDR3 is TGTGCCAGTCGGAGGGGCCCTAACACTGAAGCTTTCTTT.

J is TRBJ1-5 and V is TRBV18; D is undetermined. V gave up 6 bases and J gave up 1 base, with 13 bases separating them. Germline V CDR1 and CDR2: KGHSH, LQKENI. The CDR3 consists of 15 residues. This CDR3 reads CASSKNVQSNQPQHF. CDR3 coding DNA: TGTGCCAGCTCGAAAAACGTACAGAGCAATCAGCCCCAGCATTTT.

The chain couples TRBV7-9 to TRBJ2-5, with TRBD1 matching over 10 bases. Germline lookup yields CDR1 SEHNR and CDR2 FQNEAQ (reference sequence). This CDR3 comprises 17 residues. V shed 3 bases, J shed 4 bases, and the junction held 11 bases outside the gene matches. The CDR3 spells CASSLRLGQGGRETQYF. In nucleotides, the CDR3 is TGTGCCAGCAGCTTGAGACTCGGACAGGGGGGAAGAGAGACCCAGTACTTC. The entire variable domain, with the rest obtained from reference TRBV7-9 and TRBJ2-5, is as follows: DTGVSQNPRHKITKRGQNVTFRCDPISEHNRLYWYRQTLGQGPEFLTYFQNEAQLEKSRLLSDRFSAERPKGSFSTLEIQRTEQGDSAMYLCASSLRLGQGGRETQYFGPGTRLLVL.